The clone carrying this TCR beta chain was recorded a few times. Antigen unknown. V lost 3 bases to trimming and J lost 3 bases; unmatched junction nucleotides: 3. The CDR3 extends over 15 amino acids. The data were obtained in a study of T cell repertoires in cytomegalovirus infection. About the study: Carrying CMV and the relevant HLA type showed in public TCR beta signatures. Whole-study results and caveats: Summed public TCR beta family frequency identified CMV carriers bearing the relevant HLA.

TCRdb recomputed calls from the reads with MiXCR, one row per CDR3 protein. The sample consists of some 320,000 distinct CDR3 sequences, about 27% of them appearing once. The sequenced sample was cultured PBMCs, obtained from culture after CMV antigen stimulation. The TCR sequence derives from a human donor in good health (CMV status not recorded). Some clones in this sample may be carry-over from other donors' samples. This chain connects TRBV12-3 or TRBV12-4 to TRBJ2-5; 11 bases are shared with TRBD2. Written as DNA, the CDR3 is TGTGCCAGCAGTTTTCAACTAGCGGGGGAAGAGACCCAGTACTTC. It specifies CASSFQLAGEETQYF.